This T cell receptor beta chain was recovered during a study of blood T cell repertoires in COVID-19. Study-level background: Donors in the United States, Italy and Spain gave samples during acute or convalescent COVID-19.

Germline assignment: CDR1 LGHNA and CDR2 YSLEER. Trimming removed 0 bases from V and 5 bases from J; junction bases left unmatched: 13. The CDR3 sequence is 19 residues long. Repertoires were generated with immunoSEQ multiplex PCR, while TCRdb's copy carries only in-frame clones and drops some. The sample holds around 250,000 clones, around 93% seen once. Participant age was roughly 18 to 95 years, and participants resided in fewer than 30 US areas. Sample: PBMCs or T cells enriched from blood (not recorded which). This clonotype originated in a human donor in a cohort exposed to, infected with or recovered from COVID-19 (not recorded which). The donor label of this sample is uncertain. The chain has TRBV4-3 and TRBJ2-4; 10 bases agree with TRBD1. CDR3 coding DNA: TGCGCCAGCAGCCAAGATTCTGGCCTCGGGACAGGGGAGGAAAACATTCAGTACTTC. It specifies CASSQDSGLGTGEENIQYF.